This is a list of T cell receptor beta chains from one sample in a study of blood T cell repertoires in COVID-19. Clones were read by immunoSEQ multiplex PCR, and TCRdb kept only the in-frame ones, dropping some. This table has 200,000 to 250,000 clones, 75% to 90% appearing once. The sample taken for sequencing was PBMCs or T cells enriched from blood (not recorded which). Receptors originate from a woman in her twenties or thirties who had recovered from COVID-19. Each CDR3 is given with its conserved first and last residue. The order of the fields is CDR3 protein, clone size, V gene. Where a row states a size, it is once, few, many or the class of an expanded clone; other rows omit it.

cdr3_aa: CASSNPGTGDYEQYF; clone_size: -; v_call: TRBV7-8
cdr3_aa: CASSVWAGEQFF; clone_size: -; v_call: TRBV9
cdr3_aa: CASSSPGHGANVLTF; clone_size: -; v_call: TRBV11-3
cdr3_aa: CATSETRTGGETQYF; clone_size: -; v_call: TRBV24-1
cdr3_aa: CASSQDQGSYSGEQYF; clone_size: -; v_call: TRBV3-1/TRBV3-2
cdr3_aa: CASSPRRLAGGFTDTQYF; clone_size: -; v_call: TRBV7-2
cdr3_aa: CSVRDRDPFGQYF; clone_size: -; v_call: TRBV29-1
cdr3_aa: CASSVGQGAYEQYF; clone_size: -; v_call: TRBV9
cdr3_aa: CASSQDQLAHQETQYF; clone_size: -; v_call: TRBV4-2
cdr3_aa: CASSQDIGVTDTQYF; clone_size: -; v_call: TRBV14
cdr3_aa: CASSPIPPGGGGTEAFF; clone_size: -; v_call: TRBV7-3
cdr3_aa: CASSVSGDYNSPLHF; clone_size: -; v_call: TRBV9
cdr3_aa: CASSQTDFYGYTF; clone_size: -; v_call: TRBV6-5
cdr3_aa: CSVVRTGGFTEAFF; clone_size: once; v_call: TRBV29-1
cdr3_aa: CASSLAGQGLGNEQFF; clone_size: -; v_call: TRBV7-2
cdr3_aa: CASRLSGTALRPSTLNYGYTF; clone_size: -; v_call: TRBV19
cdr3_aa: CARSMTGEGETQYF; clone_size: -; v_call: TRBV5-3
cdr3_aa: CASSLGDSINNEQFF; clone_size: -; v_call: TRBV7-2
cdr3_aa: CASSLGQGNQPQHF; clone_size: -; v_call: TRBV9
cdr3_aa: CASSLGGQGRYGYTF; clone_size: -; v_call: TRBV7-2
cdr3_aa: CASREGTAGTEAFF; clone_size: -; v_call: TRBV28
cdr3_aa: CASLDKLVSPLHF; clone_size: -; v_call: TRBV30
cdr3_aa: CASSFNLMSGELFF; clone_size: -; v_call: TRBV27
cdr3_aa: CASRVTGGISDTQYF; clone_size: -; v_call: TRBV6-5
cdr3_aa: CASSSLRGIYNEQFF; clone_size: -; v_call: TRBV5-4
cdr3_aa: CASSLTYPGQGYGYTF; clone_size: -; v_call: TRBV27
cdr3_aa: CASSSRTGVFKELFF; clone_size: -; v_call: TRBV11-2
cdr3_aa: CATSGGTSGEKLFF; clone_size: -; v_call: TRBV24-1
cdr3_aa: CATSGALPGTSGSYNEQFF; clone_size: once; v_call: TRBV24-1
cdr3_aa: CASSRTTGDEQYF; clone_size: few; v_call: TRBV11-1
cdr3_aa: CASSSPDPGGLFGNTIYF; clone_size: -; v_call: TRBV28
cdr3_aa: CAISESLTYVGQGAYNEQFF; clone_size: once; v_call: TRBV10-3
cdr3_aa: CASSHPGGRGEQYF; clone_size: -; v_call: TRBV4-1
cdr3_aa: CASTRQGIEQYF; clone_size: -; v_call: TRBV11-2
cdr3_aa: CASSYNRGDYGYTF; clone_size: once; v_call: TRBV7-9
cdr3_aa: CSVEGRGTGRDTQYF; clone_size: -; v_call: TRBV29-1
cdr3_aa: CASSQDAPLSYGYTF; clone_size: -; v_call: TRBV4-1
cdr3_aa: CASSPPALFGYEQYF; clone_size: -; v_call: TRBV18
cdr3_aa: CASSQADTGNTIYF; clone_size: -; v_call: TRBV3-1/TRBV3-2
cdr3_aa: CASSFLAWYNEQFF; clone_size: -; v_call: TRBV28
cdr3_aa: CASRLPNQETQYF; clone_size: -; v_call: TRBV6-4
cdr3_aa: CASSLWGGNTIYF; clone_size: -; v_call: TRBV9
cdr3_aa: CASSTQAGNTEAFF; clone_size: -; v_call: TRBV5-1
cdr3_aa: CASSTSGRIGEQFF; clone_size: -; v_call: TRBV25-1
cdr3_aa: CASSFTLLGLDYGYTF; clone_size: -; v_call: TRBV19
cdr3_aa: CASSPQAGLNEKLFF; clone_size: once; v_call: TRBV7-9
cdr3_aa: CASSPRHRTGDWIDYGYTF; clone_size: -; v_call: TRBV18
cdr3_aa: CATLGTQSYGYTF; clone_size: -; v_call: TRBV28
cdr3_aa: CASSQSDLAAEETQYF; clone_size: -; v_call: TRBV4-3
cdr3_aa: CASSGDRDLMNTEAFF; clone_size: few; v_call: TRBV13
cdr3_aa: CASSQDRDWYGYTF; clone_size: -; v_call: TRBV4-3
cdr3_aa: CASSLSGQRGQYF; clone_size: -; v_call: TRBV27
cdr3_aa: CASSGQGNTEAFF; clone_size: -; v_call: TRBV7-9
cdr3_aa: CASTTSGGYEQYF; clone_size: -; v_call: TRBV2
cdr3_aa: CASSLAPRSPTHYGYTF; clone_size: -; v_call: TRBV28
cdr3_aa: CASRSAPSGSYEQFF; clone_size: -; v_call: TRBV5-1
cdr3_aa: CASSPWTHDSKNTGELFF; clone_size: -; v_call: TRBV27
cdr3_aa: CASSFLGVDGELFF; clone_size: -; v_call: TRBV5-1
cdr3_aa: CASSLGILAGPWNEQFF; clone_size: -; v_call: TRBV19